This T cell receptor beta chain was observed in a study of T cells in localized non-small cell lung cancer. Germline V gives CDR1 SGHKS, CDR2 YYEKEE (reference sequence). This CDR3 has 15 amino acids. The V gene lost 0 bases and the J gene lost 3 bases, with 10 bases spanning the gap. Some clones are missing from TCRdb's copy, which holds only in-frame ones; the method was immunoSEQ multiplex PCR. This table holds about 70,000 clones, about 90% found once. Concerning this clone itself: Its antigen remains unidentified.

Regarding the study as a whole: Highest T cell clonality was seen in uninvolved adjacent lung, surpassing that measured in tumor.

V usage is TRBV5-5 and J usage is TRBJ1-5; D is undetermined. The source was peripheral blood, collected before any cancer treatment. The receptor's source is a male donor older than 55 with stage III squamous cell lung carcinoma. The CDR3 spells CASSLGTGPNQPQHF. The CDR3 nucleotides read TGTGCCAGCAGCTTGGGGACCGGTCCCAATCAGCCCCAGCATTTT.